One sample yielded the 15 T cell receptor beta chains listed below, sequenced in a study of blood T cell repertoires in COVID-19. Sequencing was performed with immunoSEQ multiplex PCR; in TCRdb, only in-frame clones are kept and a portion is missing. Of roughly 110,000 clones in the sample, 90% to 95% are singletons; the top ten hold less than 1.5%. Specimen: peripheral blood. Receptors originate from a woman in her twenties or thirties with acute or convalescent COVID-19.

The sample holds one count of this clone. This chain uses TRBV12-5 with TRBJ2-7, with 11 bases identical to TRBD1. The CDR3 consists of 15 residues. The germline V gene has CDR1 LGHNT and CDR2 FRNRAP. Trimming at V came to 6 bases and at J to 7 bases, leaving 11 bases not matched to a gene. CDR3 in DNA: TGTGCTAGTGGACGCACTGGACAGGGGGCGGGAGAGCAGTACTTC. Encoded protein: CASGRTGQGAGEQYF.

This rearrangement joins TRBV20-1 to TRBJ2-7; the D gene is possibly TRBD2 (6 bases). CDR3 length: 11 residues. CDR1 is DFQATT, CDR2 SNEGSKA, per germline (reference sequence). V lost 3 bases, J lost 3 bases, and 6 bases lay in between. CDR3 sequence reads: CSARGGYEQYF. The CDR3 DNA reads TGCAGTGCTAGGGGGGGCTACGAGCAGTACTTC.

The genes are TRBV5-1 and TRBJ2-5, with D perhaps matching TRBD2 (5 bases). Between the trimmed V and J ends, which lost 0 bases and 5 bases, there was a span of 8 bases. Germline V gene lookup returns CDR1 SGHRS and CDR2 YFSETQ. The CDR3 is 13 amino acids. The CDR3 DNA reads as TGCGCCAGCAGCTTGGCGGGATCCGAGACCCAGTACTTC. Translated, it gives CASSLAGSETQYF.

V gene TRBV6-6 combines with J gene TRBJ1-2; D not resolved. Trimming removed 6 bases at V and 8 bases at J, with 25 bases between. Germline V gene data show CDR1 as MNHNY and CDR2 as SVGAGI (reference sequence). The CDR3 consists of 16 residues. CDR3 coding DNA: TGTGCCAGCAGCCCAACCGGACCGAGGACCGGAGGGGGCTACACCTTC. As protein: CASSPTGPRTGGGYTF.

This sequence joins TRBV6-5 and TRBJ1-1, with TRBD1 matching over 10 bases. Trimming removed 7 bases from V and 5 bases from J; junction bases left unmatched: 7. The CDR3 loop spans 14 amino acids. Germline values: CDR1 MNHEY, CDR2 SVGAGI. CDR3 coding DNA: TGTGCCAGCACAAGGGACAGGGGAGTAACTGAAGCTTTCTTT. Translating gives CASTRDRGVTEAFF.

V usage is TRBV29-1 and J usage is TRBJ2-7, with D hard to call. CDR1 is SQVTM, CDR2 ANQGSEA, per germline. The CDR3 covers 11 residues. Between the trimmed V and J ends, which lost 1 base and 4 bases, there was a span of 5 bases. The CDR3 sequence is CSVEVIYEQYF. CDR3 DNA sequence: TGCAGCGTTGAAGTAATATACGAGCAGTACTTC.

The chain employs TRBV5-4 and TRBJ1-1, with TRBD1 identical over 7 bases. J lost 8 bases, V lost 4 bases, and 5 bases had no gene match. Germline V gene sequence: CDR1 SGHNT, CDR2 YYREEE (reference sequence). The CDR3 covers 12 residues. This chain's CDR3 is CASSPGDREAFF. The CDR3 nucleotides are TGTGCCAGCAGCCCGGGGGACAGAGAAGCTTTCTTT.

CDR3 amino acids: CASSNREAGELFF. The CDR3, as DNA: TGTGCCAGTAGTAACCGGGAGGCCGGGGAGCTGTTTTTT. V gene TRBV19 combines with J gene TRBJ2-2; 7 bases are a match to TRBD2. The CDR3 spans 13 residues. Germline CDR1 and CDR2: LNHDA and SQIVND (reference sequence). J was trimmed by 6 bases and V by 4 bases; bases with no gene match: 2. Full variable domain (remainder filled in from reference TRBV19 and TRBJ2-2): DGGITQSPKYLFRKEGQNVTLSCEQNLNHDAMYWYRQDPGQGLRLIYYSQIVNDFQKGDIAEGYSVSREKKESFPLTVTSAQKNPTAFYLCASSNREAGELFFGEGSRLTVL.

The J gene is TRBJ1-4, the V gene TRBV18; D is ambiguous. V was clipped by 6 bases and J by 0 bases, with 8 bases between them. The CDR3 length is 14 residues. Germline V gene lookup returns CDR1 KGHSH and CDR2 LQKENI. CDR3 nucleotides: TGTGCCAGCTCCCCGTCTGCAACTAATGAAAAACTGTTTTTT. Protein product: CASSPSATNEKLFF.

This clone was counted only a few times. This chain connects TRBV5-1 to TRBJ1-2; D is undetermined. The V end was cut by 4 bases, the J end by 4 bases, with 23 bases between. The germline CDR1 and CDR2 sequences are SGHRS and YFSETQ. The CDR3 runs to 17 residues. CDR3: CASSPLNSPVGGYGYTF. The CDR3 DNA reads as TGCGCCAGCAGCCCCTTAAACTCCCCGGTAGGCGGCTATGGCTACACCTTC.

In its sample, this clone was seen once. The rearrangement uses TRBV5-4 and TRBJ1-6; 10 nucleotides align to TRBD1. This CDR3 has 17 residues. J was trimmed by 6 bases and V by 3 bases; bases with no gene match: 9. Germline lookup yields CDR1 SGHNT and CDR2 YYREEE (reference sequence). The CDR3, as DNA: TGTGCCAGCAGCTCGGGACAGGGGATTGGATTTAATTCACCCCTCCACTTT. Translating gives CASSSGQGIGFNSPLHF.

V is TRBV2 and J is TRBJ1-5, with no clear D. The length of the CDR3 is 13 residues. Germline V CDR1 and CDR2: SNHLY, FYNNEI. V dropped 8 bases and J dropped 1 base, with 9 bases sitting between them. The CDR3 reads CASEGKSNQPQHF. In nucleotides, the CDR3 is TGTGCCAGCGAGGGAAAAAGCAATCAGCCCCAGCATTTT.

The rearrangement joins TRBV3-1 (or the pseudogene TRBV3-2) to TRBJ2-7; TRBD2 matches 10 bases. The CDR3 covers 14 residues. V shed 1 base and J 12 bases; nucleotides not matched to a gene: 9. Germline V CDR1 and CDR2: LGHDT, YNNKEL (reference sequence). CDR3 region: CASSQGASGGKGYF. The CDR3 DNA follows: TGTGCCAGCAGCCAAGGGGCTAGCGGGGGAAAGGGGTACTTC.

The chain links TRBV7-6 to TRBJ1-4; D unresolved. V was trimmed by 1 base and J by 5 bases, leaving 14 bases between them. Per the germline V gene, CDR1 is SGHVS and CDR2 is FNYEAQ. The CDR3 covers 16 residues. The CDR3 here is CASSLGSGGLNEKLFF. As DNA, the CDR3 is TGTGCCAGCAGCTTAGGTAGCGGTGGCTTGAATGAAAAACTGTTTTTT.

J is TRBJ2-2 and V is TRBV5-8; TRBD2 matches at 10 bases. Germline-derived CDR1 and CDR2 are SGHTS and YDEGEE. V lost 6 bases to trimming and J lost 4 bases; unmatched junction nucleotides: 9. CDR3 length equals 16 residues. The DNA for the CDR3 is TGTGCCAGCACCCTTGTAGCGGGAGGCTTCACCGGGGAGCTGTTTTTT. It codes for CASTLVAGGFTGELFF.